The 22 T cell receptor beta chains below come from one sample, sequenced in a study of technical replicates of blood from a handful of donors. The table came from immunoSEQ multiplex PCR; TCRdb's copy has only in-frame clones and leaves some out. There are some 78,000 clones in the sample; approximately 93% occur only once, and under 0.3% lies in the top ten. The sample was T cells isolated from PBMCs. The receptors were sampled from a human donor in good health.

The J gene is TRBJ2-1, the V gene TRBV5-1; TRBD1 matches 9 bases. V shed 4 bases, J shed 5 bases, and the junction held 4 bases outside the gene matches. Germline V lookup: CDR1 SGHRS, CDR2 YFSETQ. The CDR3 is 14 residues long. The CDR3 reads CASSPGQGNNEQFF. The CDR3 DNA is TGCGCCAGCAGCCCGGGACAGGGAAACAATGAGCAGTTCTTC.

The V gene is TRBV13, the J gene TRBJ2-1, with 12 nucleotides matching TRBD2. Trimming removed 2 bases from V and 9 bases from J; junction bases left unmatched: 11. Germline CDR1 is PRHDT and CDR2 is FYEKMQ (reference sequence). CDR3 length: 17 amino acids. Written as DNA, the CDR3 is TGTGCCAGCAGCTTATTCGCTAGCGGGGGGGCCGCTGGTGAGCAGTTCTTC. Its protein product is CASSLFASGGAAGEQFF.

The CDR3 nucleotides are TGTGCCTGGAGTGTCGGGACAGGGGGGGGCTACACCTTC. This translates into CAWSVGTGGGYTF. The chain joins TRBV30 to TRBJ1-2, with 11 bases matching TRBD1. CDR1 GTSNPN and CDR2 SVGIG come from the germline V gene (reference sequence). Losses at the gene ends were 0 bases for V and 8 bases for J; bases not matched to a gene: 2. The CDR3 covers 13 residues.

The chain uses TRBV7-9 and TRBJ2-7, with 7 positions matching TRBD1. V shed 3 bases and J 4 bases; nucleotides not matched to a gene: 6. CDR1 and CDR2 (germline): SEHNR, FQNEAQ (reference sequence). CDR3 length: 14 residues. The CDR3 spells CASSFPGQSYEQYF. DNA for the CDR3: TGTGCCAGCAGCTTTCCGGGACAGAGTTACGAGCAGTACTTC.

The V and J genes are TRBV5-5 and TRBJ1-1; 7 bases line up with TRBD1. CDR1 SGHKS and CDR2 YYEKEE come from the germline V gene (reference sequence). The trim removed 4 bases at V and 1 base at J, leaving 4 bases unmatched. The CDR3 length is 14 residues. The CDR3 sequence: CASSVGQPNTEAFF. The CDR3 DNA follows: TGTGCCAGCAGCGTGGGACAGCCGAACACTGAAGCTTTCTTT. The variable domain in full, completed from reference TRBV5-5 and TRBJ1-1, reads DAGVTQSPTHLIKTRGQQVTLRCSPISGHKSVSWYQQVLGQGPQFIFQYYEKEERGRGNFPDRFSARQFPNYSSELNVNALLLGDSALYLCASSVGQPNTEAFFGQGTRLTVV.

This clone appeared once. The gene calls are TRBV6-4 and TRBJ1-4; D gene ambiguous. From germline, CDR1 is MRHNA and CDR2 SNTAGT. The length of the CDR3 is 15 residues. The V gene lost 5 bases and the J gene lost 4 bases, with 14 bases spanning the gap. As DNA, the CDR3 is TGTGCCAGCAGTCGCGACACTGCTATTAATGAAAAACTGTTTTTT. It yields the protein CASSRDTAINEKLFF.

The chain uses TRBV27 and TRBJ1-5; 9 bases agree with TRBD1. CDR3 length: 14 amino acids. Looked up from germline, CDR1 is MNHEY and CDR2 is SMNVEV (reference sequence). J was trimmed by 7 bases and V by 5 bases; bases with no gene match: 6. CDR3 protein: CASSPGQGIQPQHF. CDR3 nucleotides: TGTGCCAGCAGTCCGGGACAGGGTATCCAGCCCCAGCATTTT.

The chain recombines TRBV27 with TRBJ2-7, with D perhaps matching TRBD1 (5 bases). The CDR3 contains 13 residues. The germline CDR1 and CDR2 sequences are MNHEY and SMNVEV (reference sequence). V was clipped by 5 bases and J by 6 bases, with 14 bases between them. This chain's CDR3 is CASSPGQSVEQYF. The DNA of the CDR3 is TGTGCCAGCAGTCCCGGACAATCTGTCGAGCAGTACTTC.

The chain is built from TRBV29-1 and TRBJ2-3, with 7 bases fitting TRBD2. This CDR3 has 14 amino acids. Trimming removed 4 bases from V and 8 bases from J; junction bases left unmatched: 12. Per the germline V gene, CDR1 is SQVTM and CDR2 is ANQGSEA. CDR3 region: CSVVWMAGVGTQYF. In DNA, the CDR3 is TGCAGCGTTGTGTGGATGGCGGGAGTGGGTACGCAGTATTTT.

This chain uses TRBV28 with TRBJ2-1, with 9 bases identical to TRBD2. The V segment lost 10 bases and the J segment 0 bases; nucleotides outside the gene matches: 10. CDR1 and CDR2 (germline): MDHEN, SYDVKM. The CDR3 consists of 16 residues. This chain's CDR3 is CATAGGQISSYNEQFF. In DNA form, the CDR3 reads TGTGCCACAGCGGGAGGCCAAATCAGCTCCTACAATGAGCAGTTCTTC.

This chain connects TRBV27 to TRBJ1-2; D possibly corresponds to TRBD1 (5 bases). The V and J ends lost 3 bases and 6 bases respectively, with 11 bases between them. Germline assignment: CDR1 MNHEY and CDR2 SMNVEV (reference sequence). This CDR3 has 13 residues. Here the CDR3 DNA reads TGTGCCAGCAGTTTTAGTCAGGGCCATGGCTACACCTTC. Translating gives CASSFSQGHGYTF.

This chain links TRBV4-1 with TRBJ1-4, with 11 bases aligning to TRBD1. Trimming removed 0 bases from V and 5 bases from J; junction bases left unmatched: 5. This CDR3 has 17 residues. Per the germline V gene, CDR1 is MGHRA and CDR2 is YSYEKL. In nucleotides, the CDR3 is TGCGCCAGCAGCCAAGAATTTTGGGACAGGGGGAATGAAAAACTGTTTTTT. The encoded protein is CASSQEFWDRGNEKLFF.

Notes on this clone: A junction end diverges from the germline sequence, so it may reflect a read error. The CDR3 sequence: CASTPLERQSFNYGYTF. The CDR3, as DNA: TGTGCTAGCACCCCACTCGAACGACAGAGCTTTAACTATGGCTACACCTTC. V and J are TRBV7-7 and TRBJ1-2; perhaps TRBD1 as D (5 bases). This CDR3 has 17 residues. Germline CDR1 is SSHAT and CDR2 is FNYEAQ (reference sequence).

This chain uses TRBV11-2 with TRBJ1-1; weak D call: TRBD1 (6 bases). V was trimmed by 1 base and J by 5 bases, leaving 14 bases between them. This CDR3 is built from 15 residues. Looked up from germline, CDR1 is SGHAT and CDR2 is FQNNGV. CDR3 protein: CASSLVQGMWTEAFF. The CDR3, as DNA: TGTGCCAGCAGCTTAGTGCAGGGGATGTGGACTGAAGCTTTCTTT. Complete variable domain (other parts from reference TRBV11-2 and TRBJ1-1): EAGVAQSPRYKIIEKRQSVAFWCNPISGHATLYWYQQILGQGPKLLIQFQNNGVVDDSQLPKDRFSAERLKGVDSTLKIQPAKLEDSAVYLCASSLVQGMWTEAFFGQGTRLTVV.

The DNA of the CDR3 is TGCGCCAGCAGTGAAGGCAAGCGAGGGAATGAGCAGTTCTTC. Translated, it gives CASSEGKRGNEQFF. V usage is TRBV10-2 and J usage is TRBJ2-1; TRBD2 is a possible D gene (5 bases). Germline assignment: CDR1 WSHSY and CDR2 SAAADI. Trimming took 3 bases from V and 7 from J, leaving 13 bases between them. This CDR3 contains 14 residues.

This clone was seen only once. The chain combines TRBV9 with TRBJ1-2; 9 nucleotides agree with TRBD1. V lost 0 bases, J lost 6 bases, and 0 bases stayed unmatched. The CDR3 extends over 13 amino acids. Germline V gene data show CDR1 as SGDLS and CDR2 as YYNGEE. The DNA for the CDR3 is TGTGCCAGCAGCGTAGGGACAGGGGATGGCTACACCTTC. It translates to CASSVGTGDGYTF.

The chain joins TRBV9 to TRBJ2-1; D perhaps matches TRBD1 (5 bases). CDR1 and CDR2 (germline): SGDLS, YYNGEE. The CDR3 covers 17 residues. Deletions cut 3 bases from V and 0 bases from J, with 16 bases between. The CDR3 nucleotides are TGTGCCAGCAGCGGACAGAGAACCTTACTCTCCTACAATGAGCAGTTCTTC. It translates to CASSGQRTLLSYNEQFF.

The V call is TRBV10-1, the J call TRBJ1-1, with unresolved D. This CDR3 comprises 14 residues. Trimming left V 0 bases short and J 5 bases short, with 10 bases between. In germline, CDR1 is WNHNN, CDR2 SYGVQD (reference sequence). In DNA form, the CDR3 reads TGCGCCAGCAGTGAGTCAACGGGAGGGACTGAAGCTTTCTTT. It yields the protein CASSESTGGTEAFF.

The CDR3 region has the DNA TGTGCCATCAGTGAACAGGGGGCTGGCACAGATACGCAGTATTTT. As protein: CAISEQGAGTDTQYF. This chain connects TRBV10-3 to TRBJ2-3; 9 bases map to TRBD1. Losses at the gene ends were 3 bases for V and 1 base for J; bases not matched to a gene: 2. The germline V gene has CDR1 ENHRY and CDR2 SYGVKD. The CDR3 contains 15 residues.

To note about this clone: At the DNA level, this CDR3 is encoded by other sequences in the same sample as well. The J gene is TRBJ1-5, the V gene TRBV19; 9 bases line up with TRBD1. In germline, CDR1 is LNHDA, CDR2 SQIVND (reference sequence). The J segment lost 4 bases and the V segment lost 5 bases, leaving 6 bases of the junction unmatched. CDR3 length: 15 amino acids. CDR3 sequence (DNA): TGTGCCAGTAGTGCCACAGGGGGCTCTAATCAGCCCCAGCATTTT. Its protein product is CASSATGGSNQPQHF.

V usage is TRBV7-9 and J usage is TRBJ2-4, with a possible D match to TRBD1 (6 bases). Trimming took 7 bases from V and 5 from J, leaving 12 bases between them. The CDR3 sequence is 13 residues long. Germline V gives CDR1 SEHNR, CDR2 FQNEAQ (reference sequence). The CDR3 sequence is CASTPSGENIQYF. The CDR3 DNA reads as TGTGCCAGCACGCCATCAGGGGAAAACATTCAGTACTTC.

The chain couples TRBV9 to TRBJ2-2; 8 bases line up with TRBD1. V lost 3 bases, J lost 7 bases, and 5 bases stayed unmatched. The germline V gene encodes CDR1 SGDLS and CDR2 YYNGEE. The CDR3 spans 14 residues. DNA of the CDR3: TGTGCCAGCAGCGCCAGGGGGCCTGGCGGGGAGCTGTTTTTT. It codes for CASSARGPGGELFF.